The next 18 T cell receptor beta chains were all read from a single sample in a study of blood T cell repertoires in COVID-19. The table came from immunoSEQ multiplex PCR; TCRdb's copy has only in-frame clones and leaves some out. The repertoire holds around 190,000 clones, with around 77% as singletons. Sequenced: peripheral blood. These receptors all come from a man aged 65-85 years with active or convalescent COVID-19.

Turning to this clone: The same CDR3 also results from other DNA sequences found in this sample. V and J are TRBV15 and TRBJ2-7; D is uncertain. This CDR3 has 13 residues. Per the germline V gene, CDR1 is LNHNV and CDR2 is YYDKDF (reference sequence). With 0 bases removed from V and 2 bases from J, the gap between germline ends came to 5 bases. CDR3 amino acids: CATSRDRTYEQYF. The CDR3 DNA reads as TGTGCCACCAGCAGAGACAGAACCTACGAGCAGTACTTC.

The chain links TRBV2 to TRBJ2-5, with D possibly matching TRBD2 (6 bases). Germline V CDR1 and CDR2: SNHLY, FYNNEI. This CDR3 has 14 amino acids. Trimming cost V 9 bases and J 0 bases, with 14 bases left between them. The CDR3 here is CASLAGTYQETQYF. The CDR3 DNA sequence: TGTGCCAGTCTGGCGGGGACTTACCAAGAGACCCAGTACTTC.

V gene TRBV18 combines with J gene TRBJ1-2, with 10 bases lining up with TRBD1. This CDR3 has 15 residues. The V gene's germline CDR1 is KGHSH and CDR2 LQKENI. V shed 3 bases, J shed 4 bases, and the junction held 5 bases outside the gene matches. CDR3 loop: CASSPGQGNSYGYTF. In DNA form, the CDR3 reads TGTGCCAGCTCACCGGGACAGGGGAATTCCTATGGCTACACCTTC.

The chain carries TRBV9 and TRBJ2-7, with D perhaps matching TRBD2 (5 bases). The CDR3 sequence is 14 residues long. Trimming shortened V by 5 bases and J by 6 bases, and 18 bases separated the two germline ends. CDR1 and CDR2 (germline): SGDLS, YYNGEE. The CDR3, as DNA: TGTGCCAGCAGTCGTGGAGGACCTGACGCCGAGCAGTACTTC. It yields the protein CASSRGGPDAEQYF. The entire variable domain, with the rest obtained from reference TRBV9 and TRBJ2-7, is as follows: DSGVTQTPKHLITATGQRVTLRCSPRSGDLSVYWYQQSLDQGLQFLIQYYNGEERAKGNILERFSAQQFPDLHSELNLSSLELGDSALYFCASSRGGPDAEQYFGPGTRLTVT.

The CDR3 is CASSEARWEPQHF. CDR3 sequence (DNA): TGTGCCAGCAGTGAAGCGCGGTGGGAGCCCCAGCATTTT. The chain has TRBV2 and TRBJ1-5, with unresolved D. This CDR3 region has 13 residues. V lost 0 bases to trimming and J lost 8 bases, with 8 bases between them. Germline values: CDR1 SNHLY, CDR2 FYNNEI.

With respect to this clone: At one end, the junction sequence differs from germline, possibly due to a read error. At the DNA level, this CDR3 is encoded by other sequences in the same sample as well. This chain joins TRBV5-5 and TRBJ2-2, with TRBD2 matching over 9 bases. From germline, CDR1 is SGHKS and CDR2 YYEKEE (reference sequence). CDR3 length equals 17 residues. This CDR3 reads CARSWIPRGGASGELFF. Here the CDR3 DNA reads TGTGCCCGCAGCTGGATCCCTCGCGGGGGGGCGTCCGGGGAGCTGTTTTTT.

The rearrangement uses TRBV6-5 and TRBJ2-3; TRBD2 matches at 8 bases. V shed 7 bases, J shed 1 base, and the junction held 4 bases outside the gene matches. The V gene's germline CDR1 is MNHEY and CDR2 SVGAGI. This CDR3 is 14 amino acids long. CDR3 sequence reads: CASILSGGTDTQYF. The DNA of the CDR3 is TGTGCCAGCATCCTTAGCGGGGGCACAGATACGCAGTATTTT.

The CDR3 spells CASSFTAEANYGYTF. The CDR3 DNA follows: TGTGCCAGCAGCTTCACCGCAGAAGCTAACTATGGCTACACCTTC. The chain joins TRBV7-2 to TRBJ1-2, with no clear D. The CDR3 is 15 residues long. Germline lookup yields CDR1 SGHTA and CDR2 FQGNSA. Deletions cut 3 bases from V and 0 bases from J, with 11 bases between. The whole variable domain, remainder taken from reference TRBV7-2 and TRBJ1-2, is GAGVSQSPSNKVTEKGKDVELRCDPISGHTALYWYRQSLGQGLEFLIYFQGNSAPDKSGLPSDRFSAERTGGSVSTLTIQRTQQEDSAVYLCASSFTAEANYGYTFGSGTRLTVV.

The V call is TRBV19, the J call TRBJ1-5; TRBD1 aligns across 8 bases. Trimming removed 5 bases from V and 4 bases from J; junction bases left unmatched: 7. CDR3 length: 15 amino acids. CDR1 is LNHDA, CDR2 SQIVND, per germline (reference sequence). CDR3 sequence reads: CASSASQGENQPQHF. The DNA for the CDR3 is TGTGCCAGTAGTGCCTCACAGGGGGAAAATCAGCCCCAGCATTTT.

The rearrangement links TRBV7-8 to TRBJ1-2; D possibly corresponds to TRBD1 (6 bases). Germline CDR1 reads SGHVS; CDR2 reads FQNEAQ. Trimming cost V 4 bases and J 3 bases, with 24 bases left between them. The CDR3 totals 18 residues. The CDR3 spells CASSSRFIGGPDYYGYTF. The CDR3 DNA follows: TGTGCCAGCAGCTCGCGGTTTATAGGGGGACCGGATTACTATGGCTACACCTTC.

V and J are TRBV29-1 and TRBJ2-3; tentative D call: TRBD2 (5 bases). CDR3 length equals 13 residues. Germline CDR1 SQVTM, CDR2 ANQGSEA. V lost 4 bases and J lost 11, with 19 bases in between. The CDR3 protein is CSVASVGESGQYF. CDR3 DNA sequence: TGCAGCGTTGCCTCGGTTGGGGAGAGTGGGCAGTATTTT.

The V call is TRBV24-1, the J call TRBJ1-2, with D hard to call. V lost 4 bases to trimming and J lost 4 bases, with 12 bases between them. The germline CDR1 and CDR2 sequences are KGHDR and SFDVKD. CDR3 size: 14 residues. CDR3 coding DNA: TGTGCCACCAGTGACCGAGGACGGGGCTATGGCTACACCTTC. Translating gives CATSDRGRGYGYTF.

The gene calls are TRBV28 and TRBJ2-7, with D possibly matching TRBD1 (6 bases). The germline V and J ends were trimmed by 6 bases and 5 bases, with 17 bases remaining between them. Germline CDR1 and CDR2: MDHEN and SYDVKM. The CDR3 consists of 14 residues. The CDR3 DNA sequence: TGTGCCAGCAGCCGATCCGGTTCAGGGGACGAGCAGTACTTC. Residues: CASSRSGSGDEQYF.

The rearrangement links TRBV11-2 to TRBJ2-7, with 7 bases that match TRBD2. Trimming took 4 bases from V and 7 from J; bases not matched to a gene: 13. This CDR3 has 15 amino acids. CDR1 and CDR2 (germline): SGHAT, FQNNGV. CDR3 coding DNA: TGTGCCAGCAGCTCAGGACGGGACTATCCTTTGGAGCAGTACTTC. As protein: CASSSGRDYPLEQYF.

This clone has only a few counts. The V gene is TRBV5-1, the J gene TRBJ1-1, with a possible D match to TRBD1 (6 bases). CDR3 length: 13 residues. Trimming removed 4 bases at V and 11 bases at J, with 18 bases between. Germline CDR1 SGHRS, CDR2 YFSETQ. The CDR3 region has the DNA TGCGCCAGCAGCCTTAAGCAGGACAGTCGGGCTTTCTTT. Protein product: CASSLKQDSRAFF. The complete variable domain, with remaining parts taken from reference TRBV5-1 and TRBJ1-1, reads KAGVTQTPRYLIKTRGQQVTLSCSPISGHRSVSWYQQTPGQGLQFLFEYFSETQRNKGNFPGRFSGRQFSNSRSEMNVSTLELGDSALYLCASSLKQDSRAFFGQGTRLTVV.

The V and J genes are TRBV7-9 and TRBJ2-3; 10 bases fit TRBD2. Germline V gives CDR1 SEHNR, CDR2 FQNEAQ (reference sequence). The CDR3 contains 17 residues. Trimming removed 3 bases from V and 2 bases from J; junction bases left unmatched: 8. CDR3 amino acids: CASSFPGTSVNTDTQYF. The CDR3, as DNA: TGTGCCAGCAGCTTTCCCGGGACTAGCGTGAACACAGATACGCAGTATTTT.

V and J are TRBV9 and TRBJ1-4; possible D gene TRBD1, 5 bases. The CDR3 consists of 15 residues. V shed 0 bases and J shed 5 bases, with 11 bases lying between them. Germline V gene sequence: CDR1 SGDLS, CDR2 YYNGEE. The CDR3 spells CASSVAAGPNEKLFF. DNA of the CDR3: TGTGCCAGCAGCGTAGCTGCGGGGCCCAATGAAAAACTGTTTTTT.

This chain uses TRBV7-9 with TRBJ2-1; TRBD1 might be the D (6 bases). Germline V lookup: CDR1 SEHNR, CDR2 FQNEAQ (reference sequence). V was trimmed by 5 bases and J by 10 bases, leaving 18 bases between them. The CDR3 is 14 amino acids. CDR3 nucleotide sequence: TGTGCCAGCAGCACGCCACAGGGAGAGGGCGAGCAGTTCTTC. Its protein product is CASSTPQGEGEQFF.